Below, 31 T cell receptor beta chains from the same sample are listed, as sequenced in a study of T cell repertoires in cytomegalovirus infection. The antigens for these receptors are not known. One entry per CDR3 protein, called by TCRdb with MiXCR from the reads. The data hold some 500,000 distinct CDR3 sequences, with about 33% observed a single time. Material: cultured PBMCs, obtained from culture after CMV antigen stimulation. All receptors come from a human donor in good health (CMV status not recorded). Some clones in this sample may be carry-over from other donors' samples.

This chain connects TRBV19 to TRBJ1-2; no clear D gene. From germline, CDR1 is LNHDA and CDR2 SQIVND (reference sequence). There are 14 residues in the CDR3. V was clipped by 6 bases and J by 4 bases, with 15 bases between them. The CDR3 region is CASSSTVQSYGYTF. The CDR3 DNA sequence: TGTGCCAGTAGCTCGACGGTCCAGTCCTATGGCTACACCTTC.

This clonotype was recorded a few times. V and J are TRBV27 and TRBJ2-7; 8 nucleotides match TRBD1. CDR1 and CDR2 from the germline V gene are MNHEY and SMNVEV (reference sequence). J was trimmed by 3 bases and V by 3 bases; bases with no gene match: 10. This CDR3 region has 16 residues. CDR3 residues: CASSFTHDRGGYEQYF. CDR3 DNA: TGTGCCAGCAGTTTCACTCATGACAGGGGAGGCTACGAGCAGTACTTC.

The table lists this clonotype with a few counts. The CDR3 loop reads CASRGRGANTGELFF. The CDR3 nucleotides read TGTGCCAGCAGAGGCAGGGGGGCCAACACCGGGGAGCTGTTTTTT. The chain recombines TRBV7-9 with TRBJ2-2; TRBD1 might be the D (7 bases). V was trimmed by 6 bases and J by 2 bases, leaving 13 bases between them. Germline-derived CDR1 and CDR2 are SEHNR and FQNEAQ (reference sequence). This CDR3 contains 15 residues.

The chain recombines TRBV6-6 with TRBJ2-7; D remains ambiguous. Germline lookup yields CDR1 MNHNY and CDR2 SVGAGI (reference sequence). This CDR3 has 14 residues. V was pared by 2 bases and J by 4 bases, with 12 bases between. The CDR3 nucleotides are TGTGCCAGCAGTTACCTGGGCAGGAATTACGAGCAGTACGTC. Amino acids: CASSYLGRNYEQYV.

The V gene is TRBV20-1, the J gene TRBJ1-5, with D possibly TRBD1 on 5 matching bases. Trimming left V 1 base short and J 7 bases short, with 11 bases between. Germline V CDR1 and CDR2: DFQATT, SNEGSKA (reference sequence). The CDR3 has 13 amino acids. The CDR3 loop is CSARATGSQPQHF. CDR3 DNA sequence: TGCAGTGCTAGAGCCACAGGATCCCAGCCCCAGCATTTT.

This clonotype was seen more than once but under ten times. In DNA, the CDR3 is TGTGCCAGCAGTTACTCGAGAGTAGGCGGGAGGGCCATCAATGAGCAGTTCTTC. Translating it yields CASSYSRVGGRAINEQFF. The gene calls are TRBV6-5 and TRBJ2-1; 9 bases line up with TRBD2. Germline V lookup: CDR1 MNHEY, CDR2 SVGAGI. The CDR3 sequence is 18 residues long. The trim removed 0 bases at V and 6 bases at J, leaving 12 bases unmatched.

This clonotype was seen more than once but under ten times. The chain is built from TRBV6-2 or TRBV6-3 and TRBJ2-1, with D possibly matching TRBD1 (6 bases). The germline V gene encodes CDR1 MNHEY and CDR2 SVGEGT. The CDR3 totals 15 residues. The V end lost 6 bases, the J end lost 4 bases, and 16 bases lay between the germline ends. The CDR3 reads CASREPDSPYNEQFF. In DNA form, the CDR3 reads TGTGCCAGCAGAGAACCGGACAGCCCATACAATGAGCAGTTCTTC.

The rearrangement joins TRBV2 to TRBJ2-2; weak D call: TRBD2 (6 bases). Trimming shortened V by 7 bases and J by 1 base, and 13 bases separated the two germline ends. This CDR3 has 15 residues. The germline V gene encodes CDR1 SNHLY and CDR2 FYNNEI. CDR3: CASMSGTVNTGELFF. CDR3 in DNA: TGTGCCAGCATGTCCGGGACTGTGAACACCGGGGAGCTGTTTTTT.

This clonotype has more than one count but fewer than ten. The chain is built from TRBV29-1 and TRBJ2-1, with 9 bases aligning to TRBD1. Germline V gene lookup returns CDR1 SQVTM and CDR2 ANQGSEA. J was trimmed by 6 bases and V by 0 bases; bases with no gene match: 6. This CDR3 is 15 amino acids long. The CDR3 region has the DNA TGCAGCGTTGAAGAGAGGGACAGGGCTCCCAATGAGCAGTTCTTC. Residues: CSVEERDRAPNEQFF.

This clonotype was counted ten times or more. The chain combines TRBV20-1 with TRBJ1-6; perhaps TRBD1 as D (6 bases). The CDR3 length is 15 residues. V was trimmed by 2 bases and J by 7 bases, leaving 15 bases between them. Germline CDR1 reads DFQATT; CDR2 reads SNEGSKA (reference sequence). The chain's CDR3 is CSARSEPGVNSPLHF. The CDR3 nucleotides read TGCAGTGCTAGATCAGAACCAGGGGTAAATTCACCCCTCCACTTT.

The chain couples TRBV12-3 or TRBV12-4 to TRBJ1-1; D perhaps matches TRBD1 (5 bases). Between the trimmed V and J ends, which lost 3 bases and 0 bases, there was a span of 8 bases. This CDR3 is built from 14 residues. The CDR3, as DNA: TGTGCCAGCAGTTTCAGGGTAATGAACACTGAAGCTTTCTTT. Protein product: CASSFRVMNTEAFF.

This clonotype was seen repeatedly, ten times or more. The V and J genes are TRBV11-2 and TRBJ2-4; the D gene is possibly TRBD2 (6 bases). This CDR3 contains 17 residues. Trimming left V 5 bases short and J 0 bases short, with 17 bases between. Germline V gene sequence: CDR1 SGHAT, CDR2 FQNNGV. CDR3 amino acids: CASSPRAGTLAKNIQYF. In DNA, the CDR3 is TGTGCCAGCAGCCCGAGGGCGGGGACCCTAGCCAAAAACATTCAGTACTTC.

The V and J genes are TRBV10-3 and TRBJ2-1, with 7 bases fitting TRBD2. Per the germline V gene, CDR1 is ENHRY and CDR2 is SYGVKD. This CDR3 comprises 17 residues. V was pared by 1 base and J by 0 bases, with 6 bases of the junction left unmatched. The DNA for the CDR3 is TGTGCCATCAGTGAGTACTCCGGCGGGAGCTCCTACAATGAGCAGTTCTTC. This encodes CAISEYSGGSSYNEQFF.

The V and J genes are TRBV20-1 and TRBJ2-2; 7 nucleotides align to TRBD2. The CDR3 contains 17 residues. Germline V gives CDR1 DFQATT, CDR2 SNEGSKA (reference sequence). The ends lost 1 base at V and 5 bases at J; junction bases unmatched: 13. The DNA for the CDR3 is TGCAGTGCTAGAGCAACGGGCGCGCGGGAGTTTACCGGGGAGCTGTTTTTT. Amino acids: CSARATGAREFTGELFF.

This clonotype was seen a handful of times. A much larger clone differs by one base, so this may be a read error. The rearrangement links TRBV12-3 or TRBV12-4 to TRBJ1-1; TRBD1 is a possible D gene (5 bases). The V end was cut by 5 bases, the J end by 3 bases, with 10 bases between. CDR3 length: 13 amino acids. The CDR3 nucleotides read TGTGCCAGCAGTCCCAAGGGGTACACTGAAGCTTTCTTT. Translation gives CASSPKGYTEAFF.

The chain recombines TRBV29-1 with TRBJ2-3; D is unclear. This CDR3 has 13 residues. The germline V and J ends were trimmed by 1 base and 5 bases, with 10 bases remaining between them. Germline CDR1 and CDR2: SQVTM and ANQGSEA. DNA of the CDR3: TGCAGCGTTGAAGTGCAGGAAAAAGATACGCAGTATTTT. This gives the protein CSVEVQEKDTQYF.

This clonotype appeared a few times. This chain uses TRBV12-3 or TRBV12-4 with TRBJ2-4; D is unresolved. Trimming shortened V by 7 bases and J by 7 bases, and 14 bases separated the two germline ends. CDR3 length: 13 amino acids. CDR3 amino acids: CASTAVPGNIQYF. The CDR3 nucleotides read TGTGCCAGCACTGCGGTTCCCGGTAACATTCAGTACTTC.

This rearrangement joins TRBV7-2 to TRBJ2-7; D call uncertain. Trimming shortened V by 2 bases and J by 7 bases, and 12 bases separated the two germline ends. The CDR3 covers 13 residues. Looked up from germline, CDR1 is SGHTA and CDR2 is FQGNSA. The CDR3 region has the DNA TGTGCCAGCAGCTTATTTACGTCTCGGGAGCAGTACGTC. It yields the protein CASSLFTSREQYV.

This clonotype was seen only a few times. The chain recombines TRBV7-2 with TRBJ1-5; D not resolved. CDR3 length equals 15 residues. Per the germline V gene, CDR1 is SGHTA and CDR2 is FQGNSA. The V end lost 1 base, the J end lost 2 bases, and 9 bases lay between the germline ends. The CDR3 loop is CASSLVVRGNQPQHF. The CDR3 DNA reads TGTGCCAGCAGCTTAGTCGTAAGAGGCAATCAGCCCCAGCATTTT.

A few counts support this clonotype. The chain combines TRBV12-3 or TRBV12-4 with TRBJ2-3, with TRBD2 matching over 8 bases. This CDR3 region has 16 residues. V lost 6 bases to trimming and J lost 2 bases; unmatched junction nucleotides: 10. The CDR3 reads CASSPPSGGYTDTQYF. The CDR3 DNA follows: TGTGCCAGCAGCCCTCCGAGCGGGGGATACACAGATACGCAGTATTTT.

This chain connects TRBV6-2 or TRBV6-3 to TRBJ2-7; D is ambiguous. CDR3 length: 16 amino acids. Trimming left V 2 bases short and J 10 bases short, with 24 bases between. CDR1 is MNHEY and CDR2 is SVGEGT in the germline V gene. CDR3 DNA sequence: TGTGCCAGCAGTTACATCCCTCTTTCGTACGTGACGGTCCAGTACTTC. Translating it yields CASSYIPLSYVTVQYF.

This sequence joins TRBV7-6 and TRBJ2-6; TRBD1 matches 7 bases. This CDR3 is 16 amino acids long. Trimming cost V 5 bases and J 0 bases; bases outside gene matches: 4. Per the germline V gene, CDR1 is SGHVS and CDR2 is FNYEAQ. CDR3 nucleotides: TGTGCCAGCAGCCCGGGACAGAACTCTGGGGCCAACGTCCTGACTTTC. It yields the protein CASSPGQNSGANVLTF. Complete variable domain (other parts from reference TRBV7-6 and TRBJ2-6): GAGVSQSPRYKVTKRGQDVALRCDPISGHVSLYWYRQALGQGPEFLTYFNYEAQQDKSGLPNDRFSAERPEGSISTLTIQRTEQRDSAMYRCASSPGQNSGANVLTFGAGSRLTVL.

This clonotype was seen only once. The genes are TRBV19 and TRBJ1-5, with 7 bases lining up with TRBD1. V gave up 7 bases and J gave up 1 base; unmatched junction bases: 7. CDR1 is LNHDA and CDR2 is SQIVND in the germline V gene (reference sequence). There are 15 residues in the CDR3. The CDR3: CASTKTGWSNQPQHF. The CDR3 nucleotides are TGTGCCAGTACTAAGACAGGGTGGAGCAATCAGCCCCAGCATTTT. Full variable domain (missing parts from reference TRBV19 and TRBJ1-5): DGGITQSPKYLFRKEGQNVTLSCEQNLNHDAMYWYRQDPGQGLRLIYYSQIVNDFQKGDIAEGYSVSREKKESFPLTVTSAQKNPTAFYLCASTKTGWSNQPQHFGDGTRLSIL.

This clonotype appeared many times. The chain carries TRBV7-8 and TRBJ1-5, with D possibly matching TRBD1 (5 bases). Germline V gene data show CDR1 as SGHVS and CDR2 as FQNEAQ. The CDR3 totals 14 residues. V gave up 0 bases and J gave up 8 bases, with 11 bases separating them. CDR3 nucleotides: TGTGCCAGCAGCTTAGCGGGACCGGGGGAGCCCCAGCATTTT. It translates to CASSLAGPGEPQHF.

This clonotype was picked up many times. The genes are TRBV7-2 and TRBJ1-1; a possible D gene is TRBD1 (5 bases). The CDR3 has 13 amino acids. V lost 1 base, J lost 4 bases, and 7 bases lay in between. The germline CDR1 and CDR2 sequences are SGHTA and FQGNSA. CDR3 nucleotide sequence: TGTGCCAGCAGCTTAGGACAGAGCACTGAAGCTTTCTTT. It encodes CASSLGQSTEAFF.

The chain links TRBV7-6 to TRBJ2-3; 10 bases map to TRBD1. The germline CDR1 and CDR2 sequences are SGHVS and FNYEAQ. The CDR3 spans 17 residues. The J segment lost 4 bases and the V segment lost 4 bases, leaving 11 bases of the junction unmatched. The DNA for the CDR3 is TGTGCCAGCAGCTCTCCTAGGGGGGACAGGGGACCAGATACGCAGTATTTT. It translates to CASSSPRGDRGPDTQYF.

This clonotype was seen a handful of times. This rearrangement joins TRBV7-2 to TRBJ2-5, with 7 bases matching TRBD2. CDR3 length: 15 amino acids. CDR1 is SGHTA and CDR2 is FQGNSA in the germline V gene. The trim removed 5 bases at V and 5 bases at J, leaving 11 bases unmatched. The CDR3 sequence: CASSVRDYPGETQYF. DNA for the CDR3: TGTGCCAGCAGCGTCCGGGACTACCCCGGGGAGACCCAGTACTTC.

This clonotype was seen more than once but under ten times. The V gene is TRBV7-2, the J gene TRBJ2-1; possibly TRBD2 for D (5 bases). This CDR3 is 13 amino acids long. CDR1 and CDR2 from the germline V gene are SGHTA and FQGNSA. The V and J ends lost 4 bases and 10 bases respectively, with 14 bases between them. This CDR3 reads CASSSTWTFEQFF. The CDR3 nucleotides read TGTGCCAGCAGCTCGACGTGGACTTTCGAGCAGTTCTTC.

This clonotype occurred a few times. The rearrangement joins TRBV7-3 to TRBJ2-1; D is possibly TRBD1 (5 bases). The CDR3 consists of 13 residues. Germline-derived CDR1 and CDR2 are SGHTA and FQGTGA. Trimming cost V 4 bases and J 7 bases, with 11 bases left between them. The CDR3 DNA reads TGTGCCAGCAGCTCTGGGGCAAGGAATGAGCAGTTCTTC. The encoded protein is CASSSGARNEQFF.

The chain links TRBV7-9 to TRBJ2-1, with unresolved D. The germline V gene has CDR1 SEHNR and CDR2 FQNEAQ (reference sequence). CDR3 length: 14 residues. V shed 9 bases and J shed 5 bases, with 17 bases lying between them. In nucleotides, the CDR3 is TGTGCCAGTCGCCGCGTTGGGCTAAACAATGAGCAGTTCTTC. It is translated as CASRRVGLNNEQFF. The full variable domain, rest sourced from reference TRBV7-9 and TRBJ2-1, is DTGVSQNPRHKITKRGQNVTFRCDPISEHNRLYWYRQTLGQGPEFLTYFQNEAQLEKSRLLSDRFSAERPKGSFSTLEIQRTEQGDSAMYLCASRRVGLNNEQFFGPGTRLTVL.

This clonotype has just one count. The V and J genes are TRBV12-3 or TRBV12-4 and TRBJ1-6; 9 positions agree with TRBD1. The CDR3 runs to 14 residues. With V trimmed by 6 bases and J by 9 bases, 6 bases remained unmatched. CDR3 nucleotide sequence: TGTGCCAGCAGAACGGGACAGGGTGCTTCACCCCTCCACTTT. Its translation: CASRTGQGASPLHF.